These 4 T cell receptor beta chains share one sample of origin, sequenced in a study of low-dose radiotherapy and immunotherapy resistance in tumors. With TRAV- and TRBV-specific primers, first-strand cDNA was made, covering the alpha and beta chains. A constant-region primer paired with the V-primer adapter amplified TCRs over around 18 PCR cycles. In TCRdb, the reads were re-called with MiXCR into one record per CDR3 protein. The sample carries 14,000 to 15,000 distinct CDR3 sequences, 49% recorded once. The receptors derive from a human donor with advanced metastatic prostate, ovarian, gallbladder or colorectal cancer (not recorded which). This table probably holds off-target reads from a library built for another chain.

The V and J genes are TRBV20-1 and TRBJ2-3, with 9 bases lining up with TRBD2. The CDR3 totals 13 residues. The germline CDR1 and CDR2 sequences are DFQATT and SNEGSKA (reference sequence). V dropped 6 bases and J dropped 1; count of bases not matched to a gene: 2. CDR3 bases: TGCAGTGCCAGGACTAGCGGCACAGATACGCAGTATTTT. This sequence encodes CSARTSGTDTQYF.

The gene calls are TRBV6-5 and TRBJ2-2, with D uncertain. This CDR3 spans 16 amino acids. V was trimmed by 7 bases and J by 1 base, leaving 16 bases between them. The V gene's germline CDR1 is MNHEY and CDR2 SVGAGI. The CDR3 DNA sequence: TGTGCCAGCAAACTAACCAACTCCGAGAACACCGGGGAGCTGTTTTTT. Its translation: CASKLTNSENTGELFF.

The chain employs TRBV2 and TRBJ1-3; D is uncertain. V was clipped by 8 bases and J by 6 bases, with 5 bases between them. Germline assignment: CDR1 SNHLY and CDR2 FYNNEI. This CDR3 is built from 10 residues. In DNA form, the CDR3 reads TGTGCCAGCCGGGAAAACACCATATATTTT. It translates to CASRENTIYF.

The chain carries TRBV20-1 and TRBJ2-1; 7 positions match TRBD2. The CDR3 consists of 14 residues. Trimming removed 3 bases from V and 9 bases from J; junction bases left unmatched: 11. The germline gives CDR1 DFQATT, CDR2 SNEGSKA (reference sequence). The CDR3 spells CSASPTSLLGEQFF. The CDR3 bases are TGCAGTGCTAGCCCGACTAGCCTGCTTGGTGAGCAGTTCTTC.